The 16 T cell receptor beta chains below all came from one sample that was sequenced in a study of control samples from healthy donors and cancer patients. Clones were read by immunoSEQ multiplex PCR, and TCRdb kept only the in-frame ones, dropping some. The sample includes some 99,000 clones, roughly 90% of them seen just once. Sequencing used blood. The source of these receptors is a woman in her forties or fifties in good health.

The chain joins TRBV18 to TRBJ2-3; 7 nucleotides agree with TRBD1. J gave up 2 bases and V 3 bases, and 5 bases lay outside the gene matches. In germline, CDR1 is KGHSH, CDR2 LQKENI. The CDR3 has 15 amino acids. The CDR3 loop reads CASSPPGQITDTQYF. In DNA, the CDR3 is TGTGCCAGCTCACCCCCGGGACAGATCACAGATACGCAGTATTTT.

In its sample, this clone was seen a few times. V usage is TRBV5-6 and J usage is TRBJ1-1; D is unclear. V was cut by 0 bases and J by 5 bases, with 8 bases left in between. Per the germline V gene, CDR1 is SGHDT and CDR2 is YYEEEE. The CDR3 covers 13 residues. CDR3 loop: CASSLAFATEAFF. CDR3 bases: TGTGCCAGCAGCTTGGCCTTTGCGACTGAAGCTTTCTTT.

The V call is TRBV27, the J call TRBJ2-2, with TRBD2 matching 8 bases. V shed 10 bases and J 4 bases; nucleotides not matched to a gene: 8. This CDR3 spans 14 amino acids. CDR1 and CDR2 (germline): MNHEY, SMNVEV (reference sequence). The CDR3 nucleotides read TGTGCCACTAGTGGTCTAGCGGGCACCGGGGAGCTGTTTTTT. It translates to CATSGLAGTGELFF.

For this clone: This specimen includes other DNA sequences encoding the same CDR3. The chain links TRBV7-2 to TRBJ1-2; D call uncertain. The CDR3 has 11 residues. CDR1 SGHTA and CDR2 FQGNSA come from the germline V gene. V lost 3 bases, J lost 2 bases, and 1 base lay in between. The CDR3: CASSLNYGYTF. The CDR3 region has the DNA TGTGCCAGCAGCTTGAACTATGGCTACACCTTC.

The chain links TRBV6-1 to TRBJ2-2; D call uncertain. In germline, CDR1 is MNHNS, CDR2 SASEGT. The V and J ends lost 1 base and 4 bases respectively, with 13 bases between them. CDR3 length equals 16 residues. The CDR3 loop reads CASSEGIGVSTGELFF. CDR3 bases: TGTGCCAGCAGTGAAGGTATTGGAGTAAGCACCGGGGAGCTGTTTTTT.

DNA of the CDR3: TGTGCCCCTCTCCGGTGGGGGGGCGGTGGAGATACGCAGTATTTT. It translates to CAPLRWGGGGDTQYF. The V and J genes are TRBV7-9 and TRBJ2-3, with a tentative D call TRBD2 (7 bases). Trimming took 11 bases from V and 5 from J, leaving 23 bases between them. Per the germline V gene, CDR1 is SEHNR and CDR2 is FQNEAQ (reference sequence). The CDR3 is 15 amino acids.

This clone occurred a few times. The chain combines TRBV9 with TRBJ1-6; the D gene is possibly TRBD1 (5 bases). The V gene's germline CDR1 is SGDLS and CDR2 YYNGEE. This CDR3 region has 12 residues. The V end lost 2 bases, the J end lost 11 bases, and 8 bases lay between the germline ends. CDR3 DNA sequence: TGTGCCAGCAGCGTTGGGGGAACACCCCTCCACTTT. It encodes CASSVGGTPLHF.

CDR3 nucleotides: TGTGCCAGCCGAGATAGGCGGGGGGCGGACGAGCAGTACTTC. This codes for CASRDRRGADEQYF. The rearrangement uses TRBV11-2 and TRBJ2-7; 8 nucleotides agree with TRBD2. The CDR3 totals 14 residues. The V and J ends lost 8 bases and 5 bases, in that order; junction bases with no gene match: 11. The germline CDR1 and CDR2 sequences are SGHAT and FQNNGV. Supplemented by reference TRBV11-2 and TRBJ2-7, the full variable domain reads EAGVAQSPRYKIIEKRQSVAFWCNPISGHATLYWYQQILGQGPKLLIQFQNNGVVDDSQLPKDRFSAERLKGVDSTLKIQPAKLEDSAVYLCASRDRRGADEQYFGPGTRLTVT.

The chain couples TRBV20-1 to TRBJ1-4; D gene ambiguous. The CDR3 length is 11 residues. The V end lost 0 bases, the J end lost 5 bases, and 1 base lay between the germline ends. CDR1 DFQATT and CDR2 SNEGSKA come from the germline V gene (reference sequence). The CDR3 coding sequence is TGCAGTGCTAGAGAGAATGAAAAACTGTTTTTT. It encodes CSARENEKLFF.

The chain carries TRBV7-9 and TRBJ1-1; no clear D. This CDR3 has 17 residues. Trimming removed 1 base from V and 1 base from J, with 16 bases in between. Germline CDR1 and CDR2: SEHNR and FQNEAQ (reference sequence). Written as DNA, the CDR3 is TGTGCCAGCAGCTTAGTAGGACCGGGCAAGGGGAACACTGAAGCTTTCTTT. Its protein is CASSLVGPGKGNTEAFF.

The chain has TRBV10-3 and TRBJ1-1; D remains unclear. V was clipped by 0 bases and J by 8 bases, with 16 bases between them. The CDR3 is 15 residues long. Per the germline V gene, CDR1 is ENHRY and CDR2 is SYGVKD. The CDR3 bases are TGTGCCATCAGTGAGTCTACGGCCGGCGGGCCCGAAGCTTTCTTT. Protein: CAISESTAGGPEAFF.

This chain uses TRBV7-3 with TRBJ2-2; TRBD2 aligns across 10 bases. Trimming at V came to 4 bases and at J to 4 bases, leaving 6 bases not matched to a gene. This CDR3 is built from 16 residues. CDR1 SGHTA and CDR2 FQGTGA come from the germline V gene. CDR3 DNA: TGTGCCAGCAGCTCCCTAGCGGGAGAAGCCACCGGGGAGCTGTTTTTT. It specifies CASSSLAGEATGELFF.

The chain links TRBV14 to TRBJ2-7, with D uncertain. This CDR3 region has 16 residues. The V gene's germline CDR1 is SGHDN and CDR2 FVKESK. V shed 1 base and J shed 3 bases, with 16 bases lying between them. The CDR3 protein is CASSQAVTLLDYEQYF. The DNA of the CDR3 is TGTGCCAGCAGCCAAGCGGTGACCCTGTTAGACTACGAGCAGTACTTC.

V and J are TRBV2 and TRBJ1-5; D possibly corresponds to TRBD1 (5 bases). V was trimmed by 6 bases and J by 3 bases, leaving 15 bases between them. This CDR3 contains 15 residues. The germline V gene has CDR1 SNHLY and CDR2 FYNNEI. This CDR3 is CASRRGGNNNQPQHF. The CDR3, as DNA: TGTGCCAGCAGGAGGGGCGGGAATAACAATCAGCCCCAGCATTTT.

This clone was recorded once. The chain joins TRBV9 to TRBJ2-3; 8 positions match TRBD2. This CDR3 contains 17 residues. From germline, CDR1 is SGDLS and CDR2 YYNGEE. The V gene end was trimmed by 0 bases and the J gene end by 4 bases; junction bases not matched to a gene: 10. This CDR3 reads CASSVEGGSGAADTQYF. In DNA, the CDR3 is TGTGCCAGCAGCGTAGAGGGGGGTAGCGGGGCCGCAGATACGCAGTATTTT.

The chain uses TRBV18 and TRBJ2-1; TRBD2 matches 13 bases. CDR1 KGHSH and CDR2 LQKENI come from the germline V gene. The CDR3 is made up of 14 amino acids. V trimming: 4 bases; J trimming: 9 bases; junction bases outside the gene matches: 3. The CDR3 spells CASSLRTSGGEQFF. The DNA for the CDR3 is TGTGCCAGCTCACTAAGGACTAGCGGGGGTGAGCAGTTCTTC.